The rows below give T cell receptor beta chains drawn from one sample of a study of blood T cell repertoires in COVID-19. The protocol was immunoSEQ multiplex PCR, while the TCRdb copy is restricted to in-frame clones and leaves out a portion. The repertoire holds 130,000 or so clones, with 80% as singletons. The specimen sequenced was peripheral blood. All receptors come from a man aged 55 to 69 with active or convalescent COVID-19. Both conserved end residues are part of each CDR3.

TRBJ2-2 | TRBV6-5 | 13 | CASSNRVAGELFF
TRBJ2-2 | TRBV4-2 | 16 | CASSGTSGFNTGELFF
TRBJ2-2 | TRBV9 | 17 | CASSPRELGDYTGELFF
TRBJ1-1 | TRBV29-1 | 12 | CSVVPGQGGAFF
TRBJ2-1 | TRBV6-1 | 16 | CASSVVAGLSYNEQFF
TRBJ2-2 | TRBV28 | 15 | CASSLNRGRSGELFF
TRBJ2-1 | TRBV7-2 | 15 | CASSGGAESYNEQFF
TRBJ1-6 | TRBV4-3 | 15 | CASSQGIGRNSPLHF
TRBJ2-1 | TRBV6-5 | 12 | CASSTEYNEQFF
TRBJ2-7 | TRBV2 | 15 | CASRLKREGAKEQYF